This T cell receptor beta chain was sequenced during a study of blood T cells in healthy people across ages. General study results and limits: More naive CD4+ cells and higher diversity marked long-lived donors relative to aged donors. The fall in TCR beta diversity per million T cells was roughly linear with age.

Researchers collected ten milliliters of peripheral blood from every single donor. Total RNA was isolated from each sample in quantities of at least 5 micrograms. A second 7 to 11 cycle PCR used barcoded and J-beta primers. One entry per CDR3 protein, called by TCRdb with MiXCR from the 5' RACE reads. The sample has about 1.1 million distinct CDR3 sequences, 30% to 40% seen once. With 4 bases removed from V and 2 bases from J, the gap between germline ends came to 15 bases. There are 15 residues in the CDR3. Germline CDR1 is GTSNPN and CDR2 is SVGIG (reference sequence). In the case of this clonotype: The antigen remains unidentified.

The chain carries TRBV30 and TRBJ2-1; D perhaps matches TRBD2 (7 bases). The sequence was collected from a man younger than 30 in good health. The sample consisted of blood. The CDR3 sequence is CAWIGGGRPYNEQFF. DNA for the CDR3: TGTGCCTGGATTGGGGGGGGGCGTCCCTACAATGAGCAGTTCTTC. The variable domain in full, with the rest retrieved from reference TRBV30 and TRBJ2-1, is SQTIHQWPATLVQPVGSPLSLECTVEGTSNPNLYWYRQAAGRGLQLLFYSVGIGQISSEVPQNLSASRPQDRQFILSSKKLLLSDSGFYLCAWIGGGRPYNEQFFGPGTRLTVL.